The rows below give T cell receptor beta chains drawn from one sample of a study of cytomegalovirus exposure and HLA in healthy donors. Here immunoSEQ multiplex PCR was the method, and the copy in TCRdb shows in-frame clones only, minus some. Of more than 75,000 clones in the sample, 84% were seen once. The specimen sequenced was PBMCs. The source of these receptors is a woman under 30 in good health and CMV-seropositive. The CDR3 runs from the conserved cysteine through the conserved F or W. The order of the fields is clone size, J gene, V gene, D gene, CDR3 DNA, CDR3 protein. The D gene is left open where the match is weak. Size is stated for part of the rows, as once, few or many counts, or as a class when the clone is expanded.

>once|TRBJ1-5|TRBV7-3|TRBD1
TGTGCCAGCAGCCGACAGGGGTCCGGGCTCAGGAATCAGCCCCAGCATTTT
CASSRQGSGLRNQPQHF
>NA|TRBJ2-7|TRBV7-8|TRBD1
TGTGCCAGCAGCCAATACGGGGACAGCCTCAACGAGCAGTACTTC
CASSQYGDSLNEQYF
>NA|TRBJ1-1|TRBV7-2|NA
TGTGCCAGCAGCTTATCCGGGACTGCGAACACTGAAGCTTTCTTT
CASSLSGTANTEAFF
>NA|TRBJ1-2|TRBV6-5|TRBD1
TGTGCCAGCAGTTACCTGGACAGGAACTATGGCTACACCTTC
CASSYLDRNYGYTF
>NA|TRBJ2-2|TRBV5-1|TRBD2
TGCGCCAGCAGACTAGCGGGGGGGCAGACCGGGGAGCTGTTTTTT
CASRLAGGQTGELFF
>NA|TRBJ1-5|TRBV5-1|NA
TGCGCCAGCAGCTTGGGGGCAGGGTATAGCAATCAGCCCCAGCATTTT
CASSLGAGYSNQPQHF
>once|TRBJ2-5|TRBV7-9|NA
TGTGCCAGCAGCTTTGCGGGACTCGGGGTCGGACCGGGCGGGGAGACCCAGTACTTC
CASSFAGLGVGPGGETQYF
>NA|TRBJ2-2|TRBV6-5|NA
TGTGCCAGCAGTTACGAGGGCTCAAGGGCCGGGGAGCTGTTTTTT
CASSYEGSRAGELFF
>NA|TRBJ1-1|TRBV27|TRBD1
TGTGCCAGCAGTCCCTTTTTCGGACAGGGGAACACTGAAGCTTTCTTT
CASSPFFGQGNTEAFF
>NA|TRBJ2-7|TRBV6-1|NA
TGTGCCAGCAGTGAAGGTGGGCCCTACGAGCAGTACTTC
CASSEGGPYEQYF
>NA|TRBJ2-1|TRBV19|NA
TGTGCCAGTAGCCTAGGGGGTATGGGTGAGCAGTTCTTC
CASSLGGMGEQFF
>NA|TRBJ1-1|TRBV27|NA
TGTGCCAGCAGTTTATACAGCGGGGGCACTGAAGCTTTCTTT
CASSLYSGGTEAFF
>NA|TRBJ2-5|TRBV7-2|NA
TGTGCCAGCAGCTTAGGGAGGAGTGGCGAGACCCAGTACTTC
CASSLGRSGETQYF
>NA|TRBJ1-1|TRBV4-1|TRBD1
TGCGCCAGCAGCCATTCGACAGGGATTTCTTCTGAAGCTTTCTTT
CASSHSTGISSEAFF
>NA|TRBJ1-1|TRBV30|NA
TGTGCCTGGACGACCGAAAGTAGGGGGGGCCTACCAATGAACACTGAAGCTTTCTTT
CAWTTESRGGLPMNTEAFF
>NA|TRBJ2-1|TRBV5-1|TRBD2
TGCGCCAGCAGCTTGATCGCGGGGGAGGAGTTCTTC
CASSLIAGEEFF
>NA|TRBJ1-2|TRBV29-1|NA
TGCAGCGTTACAACCGGGTCCATATATGGCTACACCTTC
CSVTTGSIYGYTF
>NA|TRBJ2-7|TRBV4-1|NA
TGCGCCAGCAGCCAAGTTGGCGGGCGCTCCTACGAGCAGTACTTC
CASSQVGGRSYEQYF
>NA|TRBJ2-7|TRBV27|TRBD2
TGTGCCAGCAGTATACGACTAGCGGGAGACTACGAGCAGTACTTC
CASSIRLAGDYEQYF
>few|TRBJ2-3|TRBV7-3|NA
TGTGCCAGCAGCTTAATTGGAGGCCCCACAGATACGCAGTATTTT
CASSLIGGPTDTQYF
>once|TRBJ1-4|TRBV25-1|TRBD1
TGTGCCAGCAGAGCGGACAGGGTTGCTAATGAAAAACTGTTTTTT
CASRADRVANEKLFF
>NA|TRBJ2-3|TRBV6-1|TRBD1
TGTGCCAGTGAGACAGGGGTTAGCACAGATACGCAGTATTTT
CASETGVSTDTQYF
>NA|TRBJ1-6|TRBV19|NA
TGTGCCACCAAGCGGGAATATTCACCCCTCCACTTT
CATKREYSPLHF
>NA|TRBJ2-3|TRBV11-3|TRBD1
TGTGCCAGCAGCAGCCGGGGACAGGAAGATACGCAGTATTTT
CASSSRGQEDTQYF